Below, one TCR beta chain is given with its context. The antigen is not known. The data originate from a study of cytomegalovirus exposure and HLA in healthy donors. The PCR made use of 60 Vbeta and 13 Jbeta primers. TCRdb's table, derived via immunoSEQ multiplex PCR, lists solely in-frame clones and lacks some. The table lists 55,000 to 65,000 clones. Broader study findings: CMV antigen specificity was confirmed in vitro for a few CMV-associated chains. Prediction of most subjects' HLA-A and HLA-B alleles by TCR beta sequences was reportedly accurate.

What was sequenced was PBMCs. This receptor was obtained from a woman aged 18-35 years in good health and CMV-seronegative.

CDR3 in DNA: TGTGCCAGCAGCTTGCTGGGACAGGGGACTGGCTACACCTTC. This gives the protein CASSLLGQGTGYTF. The rearrangement uses TRBV5-8 and TRBJ1-2; TRBD1 matches 10 bases. Germline CDR1 SGHTS, CDR2 YDEGEE. The V gene end was trimmed by 1 base and the J gene end by 7 bases; junction bases not matched to a gene: 4. The CDR3 spans 14 residues.